The 25 T cell receptor beta chains below all came from one sample that was sequenced in a study of blood T cell repertoires in COVID-19. TCRdb's copy holds only in-frame clones and misses some; the assay was immunoSEQ multiplex PCR. The sample includes about 270,000 clones, 65% to 90% of them seen just once. The sequenced sample consisted of peripheral blood. These receptors all come from a human donor in a cohort sampled during active COVID-19.

V gene TRBV5-1 combines with J gene TRBJ2-5; 16 nucleotides align to TRBD2. After removal of 4 bases from V and 1 base from J, the junction contained 4 bases not matched to a gene. Germline CDR1 and CDR2: SGHRS and YFSETQ. The CDR3 has 17 amino acids. The CDR3 sequence: CASSPGTSGRAQETQYF. The CDR3 coding sequence is TGCGCCAGCAGCCCCGGGACTAGCGGGAGGGCCCAAGAGACCCAGTACTTC.

The chain couples TRBV6-1 to TRBJ1-2, with D hard to call. Germline CDR1 is MNHNS and CDR2 is SASEGT. Trimming cost V 4 bases and J 2 bases, with 17 bases left between them. This CDR3 is built from 16 residues. The CDR3 region has the DNA TGTGCCAGCAGTGGACTCTCGTCCACTAAAAACTATGGCTACACCTTC. It codes for CASSGLSSTKNYGYTF.

This clone was recorded once. V is TRBV4-2 and J is TRBJ2-6, with D unresolved. The CDR3 contains 16 residues. Germline CDR1 and CDR2: LGHNA and YNFKEQ. V lost 1 base and J lost 0, with 7 bases in between. CDR3 sequence: CASSQVAVSGANVLTF. CDR3 DNA: TGTGCCAGCAGCCAAGTGGCCGTCTCTGGGGCCAACGTCCTGACTTTC.

J is TRBJ2-3 and V is TRBV28; 14 bases agree with TRBD2. This CDR3 contains 12 residues. Germline V CDR1 and CDR2: MDHEN, SYDVKM. V was clipped by 5 bases and J by 13 bases; unmatched bases: 2. This CDR3 reads CASSLGLAGEYF. DNA of the CDR3: TGTGCCAGCAGTCTGGGACTAGCGGGAGAGTATTTT.

The V call is TRBV30, the J call TRBJ2-7; tentatively, D is TRBD2 (5 bases). This CDR3 region has 13 residues. With 5 bases removed from V and 2 bases from J, the gap between germline ends came to 13 bases. Per germline, CDR1 GTSNPN and CDR2 SVGIG (reference sequence). CDR3 in DNA: TGTGCCTGGGGGCCGGACTTACCCTACGAGCAGTACTTC. It specifies CAWGPDLPYEQYF.

For the CDR3, the DNA is TGTGCCAGTCCGGGGAACACCGGGGAGCTGTTTTTT. This gives the protein CASPGNTGELFF. The genes are TRBV28 and TRBJ2-2; no reliable D call. Trimming took off 9 bases at V and 1 base at J, with 6 bases between the two ends. This CDR3 is built from 12 residues. The germline CDR1 and CDR2 sequences are MDHEN and SYDVKM.

The chain recombines TRBV7-9 with TRBJ2-2; 10 bases are shared with TRBD2. Germline CDR1 reads SEHNR; CDR2 reads FQNEAQ (reference sequence). The ends lost 2 bases at V and 7 bases at J; junction bases unmatched: 13. This CDR3 is 18 amino acids long. CDR3 nucleotides: TGTGCCAGCAGCTTACTTAGCGGGAGGATCCCCGGGGGCGGGGAGCTGTTTTTT. It yields the protein CASSLLSGRIPGGGELFF.

This chain joins TRBV7-2 and TRBJ2-1; TRBD2 is a possible D gene (6 bases). This CDR3 has 14 residues. V lost 7 bases, J lost 4 bases, and 14 bases lay in between. Germline loops: CDR1 SGHTA, CDR2 FQGNSA. As DNA, the CDR3 is TGTGCCAGCAAAACGGGCGGGATATACAATGAGCAGTTCTTC. Its translation is CASKTGGIYNEQFF.

The genes are TRBV19 and TRBJ2-7; 10 positions agree with TRBD1. The CDR3 runs 15 residues. From germline, CDR1 is LNHDA and CDR2 SQIVND (reference sequence). J gave up 3 bases and V 1 base, and 3 bases lay outside the gene matches. In DNA, the CDR3 is TGTGCCAGTAGTATAGCGGGACAGGGGATCTACGAGCAGTACTTC. Translation: CASSIAGQGIYEQYF.

The chain recombines TRBV12-5 with TRBJ2-1; 8 bases map to TRBD2. The germline V gene encodes CDR1 LGHNT and CDR2 FRNRAP. Trimming at V came to 6 bases and at J to 8 bases, leaving 12 bases not matched to a gene. CDR3 length: 15 amino acids. Here the CDR3 reads CASGKGLVDGDEQFF. CDR3 coding DNA: TGTGCTAGTGGAAAGGGACTAGTCGACGGCGATGAGCAGTTCTTC. Full variable domain (missing parts from reference TRBV12-5 and TRBJ2-1): DARVTQTPRHKVTEMGQEVTMRCQPILGHNTVFWYRQTMMQGLELLAYFRNRAPLDDSGMPKDRFSAEMPDATLATLKIQPSEPRDSAVYFCASGKGLVDGDEQFFGPGTRLTVL.

This chain links TRBV19 with TRBJ1-5; no reliable D call. This CDR3 comprises 12 residues. With 0 bases removed from V and 10 bases from J, the gap between germline ends came to 7 bases. Per germline, CDR1 LNHDA and CDR2 SQIVND (reference sequence). The DNA for the CDR3 is TGTGCCAGTAGTATAGATCTACGTCCCCAGCATTTT. This gives the protein CASSIDLRPQHF.

The chain is built from TRBV11-2 and TRBJ2-5; D uncertain. The CDR3 loop spans 13 amino acids. The V gene lost 0 bases and the J gene lost 7 bases, with 9 bases spanning the gap. CDR1 is SGHAT, CDR2 FQNNGV, per germline. Here the CDR3 reads CASSLDREVTQYF. CDR3 nucleotides: TGTGCCAGCAGCTTAGATAGAGAGGTGACCCAGTACTTC.

This clone has just a few counts. The chain uses TRBV6-5 and TRBJ1-6, with 7 bases aligning to TRBD1. This CDR3 contains 15 residues. The V gene's germline CDR1 is MNHEY and CDR2 SVGAGI. The ends lost 7 bases at V and 6 bases at J; junction bases unmatched: 9. The CDR3 here is CASTQAGTVNSPLHF. Written as DNA, the CDR3 is TGTGCCAGCACCCAAGCCGGGACAGTTAATTCACCCCTCCACTTT.

There are a few counts of this clone. CDR3 sequence (DNA): TGTGCCAGCAGGGTAGCGGGAGACAATGAGCAGTTCTTC. Its protein product is CASRVAGDNEQFF. The chain has TRBV27 and TRBJ2-1; 9 nucleotides agree with TRBD2. Germline values: CDR1 MNHEY, CDR2 SMNVEV (reference sequence). Trimming removed 6 bases from V and 5 bases from J; junction bases left unmatched: 2. This CDR3 is 13 amino acids long.

This clone appeared a single time. The V gene is TRBV3-1 (or the pseudogene TRBV3-2), the J gene TRBJ1-3; unclear D gene. CDR1 LGHDT and CDR2 YNNKEL come from the germline V gene (reference sequence). V was shortened by 5 bases and J by 0 bases, with 8 bases between the two germline ends. This CDR3 is built from 14 residues. The chain's CDR3 is CASSVASSGNTIYF. As DNA, the CDR3 is TGTGCCAGCAGCGTTGCGAGCTCTGGAAACACCATATATTTT.

V gene TRBV23-1 combines with J gene TRBJ2-7, with 9 bases identical to TRBD2. TRBV23-1 is placed among ORFs of uncertain function. Trimming at V came to 0 bases and at J to 2 bases, leaving 14 bases not matched to a gene. This CDR3 is built from 19 residues. The CDR3 spells CASSQSREGERRDAYEQYF. The CDR3 nucleotides are TGCGCCAGCAGTCAATCGCGGGAGGGGGAGAGGCGGGACGCCTACGAGCAGTACTTC.

Of note for this clone: Other DNA sequences in this specimen translate into the identical CDR3. The chain combines TRBV6-5 with TRBJ2-3, with D unclear. Looked up from germline, CDR1 is MNHEY and CDR2 is SVGAGI. Trimming shortened V by 6 bases and J by 0 bases, and 4 bases separated the two germline ends. The CDR3 spans 12 residues. CDR3 nucleotide sequence: TGTGCCAGCAGGTCTAGCACAGATACGCAGTATTTT. Translation: CASRSSTDTQYF.

The chain is built from TRBV6-2 or TRBV6-3 and TRBJ2-1, with TRBD2 matching over 13 bases. Trimming took 5 bases from V and 8 from J; bases not matched to a gene: 6. CDR3 length: 15 residues. CDR1 is MNHEY and CDR2 is SVGEGT in the germline V gene. CDR3 amino acids: CASSLGTSGMDEQFF. CDR3 sequence (DNA): TGTGCCAGCAGTCTAGGGACTAGCGGGATGGATGAGCAGTTCTTC.

CDR3 protein: CSAYVAGGSYEQYF. The DNA of the CDR3 is TGCAGCGCCTACGTGGCGGGAGGTTCCTACGAGCAGTACTTC. The chain links TRBV29-1 to TRBJ2-7; 8 bases line up with TRBD2. This CDR3 is built from 14 residues. The germline V gene has CDR1 SQVTM and CDR2 ANQGSEA. After removal of 7 bases from V and 1 base from J, the junction contained 9 bases not matched to a gene.

This clone was recorded a few times. The chain combines TRBV5-1 with TRBJ2-7; D might be TRBD2 (6 bases). This CDR3 is 13 amino acids long. Germline values: CDR1 SGHRS, CDR2 YFSETQ. V gave up 2 bases and J gave up 5 bases, with 11 bases separating them. CDR3 region: CASSFRGVHEQYF. CDR3 nucleotides: TGCGCCAGCAGCTTTCGCGGGGTCCACGAGCAGTACTTC.

The chain is built from TRBV2 and TRBJ1-5; D not resolved. The germline V gene has CDR1 SNHLY and CDR2 FYNNEI. This CDR3 is built from 12 residues. Trimming took off 8 bases at V and 7 bases at J, with 12 bases between the two ends. The CDR3 spells CASRGLTQPQHF. CDR3 in DNA: TGTGCCAGCCGAGGACTCACACAGCCCCAGCATTTT. Combining the CDR3 with reference TRBV2 and TRBJ1-5 gives the whole variable domain EPEVTQTPSHQVTQMGQEVILRCVPISNHLYFYWYRQILGQKVEFLVSFYNNEISEKSEIFDDQFSVERPDGSNFTLKIRSTKLEDSAMYFCASRGLTQPQHFGDGTRLSIL.

The rearrangement links TRBV3-1 (or the pseudogene TRBV3-2) to TRBJ2-5; TRBD1 matches at 9 bases. Germline CDR1 is LGHDT and CDR2 is YNNKEL (reference sequence). This CDR3 spans 14 amino acids. The V and J ends lost 2 bases and 8 bases, in that order; junction bases with no gene match: 6. The CDR3 region has the DNA TGTGCCAGCAGCCAATCGGGACAGGGTCTAACCCAGTACTTC. Protein product: CASSQSGQGLTQYF.

This clone came up a few times. The CDR3 loop reads CASSYLGGRWDIQYF. CDR3 bases: TGTGCCAGCAGTTATCTGGGGGGGAGGTGGGACATTCAGTACTTC. This sequence joins TRBV6-6 and TRBJ2-4; 7 bases fit TRBD2. This CDR3 region has 15 residues. The J segment lost 8 bases and the V segment lost 3 bases, leaving 10 bases of the junction unmatched. Looked up from germline, CDR1 is MNHNY and CDR2 is SVGAGI (reference sequence).

The V call is TRBV18, the J call TRBJ1-6; 11 nucleotides align to TRBD1. The CDR3 contains 17 residues. CDR1 is KGHSH and CDR2 is LQKENI in the germline V gene. V lost 3 bases, J lost 10 bases, and 11 bases stayed unmatched. The CDR3 here is CASSPRNLDRGRSPLHF. Here the CDR3 DNA reads TGTGCCAGCTCACCCCGAAACCTGGACAGGGGGCGATCACCCCTCCACTTT.

This CDR3 reads CATSRDRNTEAFF. The CDR3 bases are TGTGCCACCAGCAGAGATCGGAACACTGAAGCTTTCTTT. The gene calls are TRBV15 and TRBJ1-1; D is unclear. This CDR3 region has 13 residues. The V end lost 0 bases, the J end lost 1 base, and 3 bases lay between the germline ends. The germline V gene has CDR1 LNHNV and CDR2 YYDKDF (reference sequence).